The rows below give T cell receptor beta chains drawn from one sample of a study of shared clonotypes between healthy human individuals. Libraries were prepared by immunoSEQ multiplex PCR; TCRdb keeps only in-frame clonotypes and omits some of them. The sample has more than 400,000 clones; 81% are singletons. The sequenced sample was PBMCs. These receptors all come from a woman aged 35 to 49 in good health. Some clones in this sample may be carry-over from other donors' samples. Each CDR3 is given with its conserved first and last residue. A D gene is named only where the DNA matches it firmly. Expanded clones are given a class, and other clones once, few, many or no size at all.

V	size	J	D	DNA	CDR3
TRBV11-2	NA	TRBJ1-5	NA	TGTGCCAGCAGCGACCCGTCGCGGGGACGGCGGAATCAGCCCCAGCATTTT	CASSDPSRGRRNQPQHF
TRBV5-6	NA	TRBJ2-1	TRBD2	TGTGCCAGCAGCTTTCCCGGGACTAGCTCGAGTGAGCAGTTCTTC	CASSFPGTSSSEQFF
TRBV19	NA	TRBJ2-1	TRBD2	TGTGCCAGTAGTTTCTCTAGCGGGAGTTGGGATGAGCAGTTCTTC	CASSFSSGSWDEQFF
TRBV4-1	once	TRBJ1-3	NA	TGCGCCAGCAGCCAAGGGGGTCGTAGTACTGGAAACACCATATATTTT	CASSQGGRSTGNTIYF
TRBV6-1	NA	TRBJ1-1	NA	TGTGCCAGCAGTGAAGCGCGATCGGGGCCCAACACTGAAGCTTTCTTT	CASSEARSGPNTEAFF
TRBV9	NA	TRBJ1-1	NA	TGTGCCAGCAGCGTGAGACAAGCCAACACTGAAGCTTTCTTT	CASSVRQANTEAFF
TRBV28	NA	TRBJ2-7	NA	TGTGCCAGCAGCCCTCTAGCCTCGGGAGAGCAGTACTTC	CASSPLASGEQYF
TRBV5-6	NA	TRBJ2-1	TRBD2	TGTGCCAGCAGCTTGGGGTTCAGCGGGAGCGCTGGTGAGCAGTTCTTC	CASSLGFSGSAGEQFF
TRBV18	NA	TRBJ2-7	NA	TGTGCCAGCTCACCCAGCCTTATCTCCTACGAGCAGTACTTC	CASSPSLISYEQYF
TRBV5-4	NA	TRBJ2-5	TRBD1	TGTGCCAGCAGACCGGGACAGGGGGCGTTAGAGACCCAGTACTTC	CASRPGQGALETQYF
TRBV30	NA	TRBJ2-1	NA	TGTGCCTGGAGTCGGCTAGCGGGACAGGTTGAGCAGTTCTTC	CAWSRLAGQVEQFF
TRBV11-3	NA	TRBJ1-1	NA	TGTGCCAGCAGCTTAAATGGATTGGCGAACACTGAAGCTTTCTTT	CASSLNGLANTEAFF
TRBV27	NA	TRBJ2-7	NA	TGTGCCAGCAGTTCCTCGGTAGAAGAGCAGTACTTC	CASSSSVEEQYF
TRBV27	NA	TRBJ1-4	NA	TGTGCCAGCAGTTGGAACAGAAATAATGAAAAACTGTTTTTT	CASSWNRNNEKLFF
TRBV7-8	NA	TRBJ1-4	TRBD1	TGTGCCAGCACCTCACCCGGACAGGGTGGTAGTGAAGTACTGTTTTTT	CASTSPGQGGSEVLFF
TRBV5-1	once	TRBJ1-1	NA	TGCGCCAGCAGCTTGGCCGAGAACAGATATGAAGCTTTCTTT	CASSLAENRYEAFF
TRBV15	few	TRBJ2-7	NA	TGTGCCACCAGTCAATTTGGGTCCTACGAGCAGTACTTC	CATSQFGSYEQYF
TRBV7-2	once	TRBJ2-7	NA	TGTGCCAGCTCACTTGTCGGGGATGTCTCCTACGAGCAGTACTTC	CASSLVGDVSYEQYF
TRBV10-3	NA	TRBJ2-1	TRBD2	TGTGCCATCAGTGAGTCCAGGGGACTAGCGGGAGGAGCTGGTGAGCAGTTCTTC	CAISESRGLAGGAGEQFF
TRBV27	NA	TRBJ1-1	TRBD1	TGTGCCAGCAGTTTCGGGACAGGGGGCAGTGATGCTTTCTTT	CASSFGTGGSDAFF
TRBV6-8	NA	TRBJ1-5	NA	TGTGCCAGCAGTCGGGGGGGGGACCCCGGCCAGCCCCAGCATTTT	CASSRGGDPGQPQHF
TRBV7-2	NA	TRBJ2-2	TRBD2	TGTGCCAGCAGCCCCGTGGCGGGAGCTAGAACCGGGGAGCTGTTTTTT	CASSPVAGARTGELFF
TRBV28	many	TRBJ1-2	TRBD1	TGTGCCAGCAGGGCCGGGACAGGGGCCTATGGCTACACCTTC	CASRAGTGAYGYTF
TRBV4-1	NA	TRBJ1-1	NA	TGCGCCAGCAGCCAAGGGGGATCGTTAGGGTTTGTCGCTGAAGCTTTCTTT	CASSQGGSLGFVAEAFF
TRBV4-3	NA	TRBJ2-1	TRBD2	TGCGCCAGCAGCCAGAGCGGGTTAGCGGGACGATACAATGAGCAGTTCTTC	CASSQSGLAGRYNEQFF
TRBV7-3	NA	TRBJ2-2	NA	TGTGCCAGCAGCTTAAGGAGCACCGGGGAGCTGTTTTTT	CASSLRSTGELFF
TRBV30	NA	TRBJ2-2	NA	TGTGCCTGGAGTGGGACATCGAACACCGGGGAGCTGTTTTTT	CAWSGTSNTGELFF
TRBV25-1	NA	TRBJ1-2	NA	TGTGCCAGCAGTGAAGCTGGGGCAACTAACTATGGCTACACCTTC	CASSEAGATNYGYTF
TRBV7-2	NA	TRBJ1-2	TRBD1	TGTGCCAGCAGCTCTCCGGGACAGCCTAACTATGGCTACACCTTC	CASSSPGQPNYGYTF
TRBV7-2	NA	TRBJ1-5	NA	TGTGCCAGCAGTCGAGGATTTCAGCCCCAGCATTTT	CASSRGFQPQHF
TRBV5-1	NA	TRBJ2-7	TRBD2	TGCGCCAGCAGTGGTGAGGGAGGGCTGGTGGACGAGCAGTACTTC	CASSGEGGLVDEQYF
TRBV25-1	NA	TRBJ2-2	TRBD1	TGTGCCAGCAGTCCTGGACAGGGTGGGAACACCGGGGAGCTGTTTTTT	CASSPGQGGNTGELFF
TRBV10-2	NA	TRBJ1-5	TRBD1	TGCGCCAGCAGTGACACATCTCGGACAGGGGGCGGGCCCCAGCATTTT	CASSDTSRTGGGPQHF
TRBV7-6	NA	TRBJ2-7	NA	TGTGCCAGCAGCTTAAAAAGGACGGCCTACGAGCAGTACTTC	CASSLKRTAYEQYF
TRBV6-6	once	TRBJ2-2	NA	TGTGCCAGCAGTGCGGACTACCCCGCGAACACCGGGGAGCTGTTTTTT	CASSADYPANTGELFF
TRBV7-9	NA	TRBJ2-3	NA	TGTGCCAGCAGCTCTTCTCCGGGACTGAGCACAGATACGCAGTATTTT	CASSSSPGLSTDTQYF
TRBV20-1	NA	TRBJ2-1	TRBD1	TGCAGTGCGTACAGGGGCAATGAGCAGTTCTTC	CSAYRGNEQFF
TRBV27	NA	TRBJ2-6	NA	TGTGCCACCCCAGGGGGGGCCAACGTCCTGACTTTC	CATPGGANVLTF
TRBV6-6	NA	TRBJ1-5	TRBD1	TGTGCCAGCACCAACAGGGGTCAGCCCCAGCATTTT	CASTNRGQPQHF
TRBV28	NA	TRBJ1-3	TRBD1	TGTGCCAGCAGTTCCCACCGGGACAGGGGGATTTCTGGAAACACCATATATTTT	CASSSHRDRGISGNTIYF
TRBV25-1	NA	TRBJ2-7	TRBD1	TGTGCCAGCTCCGAGACAGGGTTGGGGGAGCAGTACTTC	CASSETGLGEQYF
TRBV18	NA	TRBJ1-5	TRBD1	TGTGCCAGCTCAAGGGACAGGGGCAATCAGCCCCAGCATTTT	CASSRDRGNQPQHF
TRBV5-1	NA	TRBJ2-7	NA	TGCGCCAGCAGCTTGGGCCCCTTCACAGGTTACCACTCCTACGAGCAGTACTTC	CASSLGPFTGYHSYEQYF